The 3 T cell receptor beta chains reported below all come from one sample, sequenced in a study of T-cell memory formation after mild COVID-19. Each CDR3 protein gets one entry after TCRdb re-called the 5' RACE reads with MiXCR. The sample consists of some 320,000 distinct CDR3 sequences, about 13% of them appearing once. Sequences were obtained from PBMCs or a T cell subset sorted from them (not recorded which). The source of these receptors is a man between 18 and 35 years old who had mild COVID-19 (a few samples of this study predate the infection). Cell type and time point are not known.

The V gene is TRBV27, the J gene TRBJ2-7, with TRBD1 matching 11 bases. The CDR3 has 14 residues. Germline CDR1 and CDR2: MNHEY and SMNVEV (reference sequence). The ends lost 6 bases at V and 5 bases at J; junction bases unmatched: 6. CDR3 in DNA: TGTGCCAGCAGGGGGACAGGGGGAATCAACGAGCAGTACGTC. This gives the protein CASRGTGGINEQYV.

The chain joins TRBV4-3 to TRBJ1-6; 8 bases are a match to TRBD1. The trim removed 0 bases at V and 4 bases at J, leaving 14 bases unmatched. The CDR3 is 20 amino acids. Germline-derived CDR1 and CDR2 are LGHNA and YSLEER. The CDR3: CASSQDRGRGPESYNSPLHF. The CDR3 coding sequence is TGCGCCAGCAGCCAAGATCGCGGCAGGGGGCCGGAGAGTTATAATTCACCCCTCCACTTT.

V is TRBV3-1 and J is TRBJ1-4, with D uncertain. The CDR3 length is 13 residues. V gave up 2 bases and J gave up 8 bases, with 9 bases separating them. Looked up from germline, CDR1 is LGHDT and CDR2 is YNNKEL (reference sequence). As DNA, the CDR3 is TGTGCCAGCAGCCAATACAACGGGGAAAAACTGTTTTTT. Its protein is CASSQYNGEKLFF.